This TCR beta chain was obtained from a study of T-cell memory formation after mild COVID-19. Overall study results and limits: The pre-infection memory compartment contained some responding clones, suggesting cross-reactive memory joined. Mostly located in CM and EM were contracting CD4+ clones, with contracting CD8+ clones located in EMRA.

Each CDR3 protein gets one entry after TCRdb re-called the 5' RACE reads with MiXCR. The sample has about 260,000 distinct CDR3 sequences; 8.2% are singletons. CDR3 length equals 13 residues. After removal of 6 bases from V and 13 bases from J, the junction contained 9 bases not matched to a gene. About this clonotype itself: Its matching antigen is unknown.

This clonotype originated in a man aged 18 to 29 who had mild COVID-19 (a few samples of this study predate the infection). Cell type and time point are not known. V and J are TRBV12-3 or TRBV12-4 and TRBJ2-5, with 12 bases matching TRBD1. The sample consisted of PBMCs or a T cell subset sorted from them (not recorded which). The CDR3 loop is CASRRRDRGPGYF. The CDR3, as DNA: TGTGCCAGCAGACGCCGGGACAGGGGGCCCGGGTACTTC.